A single sample is the source of the 8 T cell receptor beta chains below, sequenced in a study of cytomegalovirus exposure and HLA in healthy donors. Amplification used 60 Vbeta primers and 13 Jbeta primers. Assay used: immunoSEQ multiplex PCR; TCRdb lists only in-frame clones, some missing. This repertoire shows 150,000 to 200,000 clones, approximately 80% found once; its top ten account for under 2.5%. The sample was PBMCs. All receptors come from a woman younger than 45 in good health and CMV-seronegative.

The J gene is TRBJ1-1, the V gene TRBV6-1, with TRBD1 matching 10 bases. CDR3 length: 16 residues. V dropped 3 bases and J dropped 6; count of bases not matched to a gene: 10. CDR1 and CDR2 (germline): MNHNS, SASEGT. The CDR3 protein is CASSDRDRGLFAEAFF. The CDR3 DNA sequence: TGTGCCAGCAGTGACCGGGACAGGGGACTTTTCGCTGAAGCTTTCTTT.

The rearrangement links TRBV28 to TRBJ2-3; TRBD2 might be the D (6 bases). V was shortened by 3 bases and J by 4 bases, with 8 bases between the two germline ends. The CDR3 runs 13 residues. CDR1 and CDR2 from the germline V gene are MDHEN and SYDVKM. CDR3 protein: CASSLGGSDTQYF. The CDR3 DNA reads as TGTGCCAGCAGTTTGGGGGGATCAGATACGCAGTATTTT.

This chain joins TRBV10-2 and TRBJ1-2, with a tentative D call TRBD1 (5 bases). The V end was cut by 0 bases, the J end by 6 bases, with 11 bases between. Germline CDR1 reads WSHSY; CDR2 reads SAAADI. The CDR3 runs to 14 residues. This CDR3 reads CASSESGRVHGYTF. CDR3 nucleotide sequence: TGCGCCAGCAGTGAGTCAGGCAGGGTTCATGGCTACACCTTC.

The chain is built from TRBV5-1 and TRBJ2-3; 8 bases align to TRBD1. V shed 4 bases and J 0 bases; nucleotides not matched to a gene: 13. The CDR3 spans 18 residues. Germline CDR1 SGHRS, CDR2 YFSETQ. CDR3 protein: CASSPGQGDPLSTDTQYF. As DNA, the CDR3 is TGCGCCAGCAGCCCCGGACAGGGCGACCCACTCAGCACAGATACGCAGTATTTT.

Turning to this clone: One end of the junction is discordant with germline, which a read error may explain. Other DNA sequences in this specimen translate into the identical CDR3. The rearrangement links TRBV7-9 to TRBJ2-7; the D gene is possibly TRBD2 (5 bases). The CDR3 is made up of 15 amino acids. Germline lookup yields CDR1 SEHNR and CDR2 FQNEAQ (reference sequence). CDR3 residues: CASSRGASSAYEQYF. Here the CDR3 DNA reads TGTGCCAGCAGCCGAGGCGCCAGTAGCGCCTACGAACAGTACTTC. Drawing the rest from reference TRBV7-9 and TRBJ2-7, the complete variable domain is DTGVSQNPRHKITKRGQNVTFRCDPISEHNRLYWYRQTLGQGPEFLTYFQNEAQLEKSRLLSDRFSAERPKGSFSTLEIQRTEQGDSAMYLCASSRGASSAYEQYFGPGTRLTVT.

The chain recombines TRBV5-4 with TRBJ2-7; 11 bases agree with TRBD2. This CDR3 has 17 residues. Germline V lookup: CDR1 SGHNT, CDR2 YYREEE (reference sequence). The V segment lost 0 bases and the J segment 2 bases; nucleotides outside the gene matches: 7. Here the CDR3 DNA reads TGTGCCAGCAGCTTGGGAGAACTAGCGGGAGTTCCCTACGAGCAGTACTTC. Protein sequence: CASSLGELAGVPYEQYF.

J is TRBJ2-1 and V is TRBV6-5; 8 positions agree with TRBD2. The CDR3 runs to 15 residues. Germline assignment: CDR1 MNHEY and CDR2 SVGAGI. The ends lost 5 bases at V and 6 bases at J; junction bases unmatched: 9. The CDR3 here is CASSRLTGGLNEQFF. Written as DNA, the CDR3 is TGTGCCAGCAGTAGACTAACGGGAGGGCTCAATGAGCAGTTCTTC.

The rearrangement joins TRBV28 to TRBJ2-7; TRBD1 agrees at 9 bases. With V trimmed by 6 bases and J by 3 bases, 6 bases remained unmatched. Germline CDR1 is MDHEN and CDR2 is SYDVKM. This CDR3 contains 14 residues. The CDR3 reads CASSTGQGNYEQYF. The DNA of the CDR3 is TGTGCCAGCAGCACGGGACAGGGAAACTACGAGCAGTACTTC.